This T cell receptor (beta chain) is from a study of cytomegalovirus exposure and HLA in healthy donors. 13 Jbeta primers and 60 Vbeta primers were used for the PCR. Sequencing was performed with immunoSEQ multiplex PCR; in TCRdb, only in-frame clones are kept and a portion is missing. The table has some 110,000 clones, more than 55% seen once. Germline assignment: CDR1 SGHTA and CDR2 FQGNSA. CDR3 length: 15 amino acids. V dropped 4 bases and J dropped 4; count of bases not matched to a gene: 10. The TCR comes from a young man in good health and CMV-seronegative. V gene TRBV7-2 combines with J gene TRBJ2-7; 7 positions match TRBD1. Sequenced material: PBMCs. The CDR3 DNA reads TGTGCCAGCAGCTCCCCCGACAGGGCCCTGTACGAGCAGTACTTC. This gives the protein CASSSPDRALYEQYF.